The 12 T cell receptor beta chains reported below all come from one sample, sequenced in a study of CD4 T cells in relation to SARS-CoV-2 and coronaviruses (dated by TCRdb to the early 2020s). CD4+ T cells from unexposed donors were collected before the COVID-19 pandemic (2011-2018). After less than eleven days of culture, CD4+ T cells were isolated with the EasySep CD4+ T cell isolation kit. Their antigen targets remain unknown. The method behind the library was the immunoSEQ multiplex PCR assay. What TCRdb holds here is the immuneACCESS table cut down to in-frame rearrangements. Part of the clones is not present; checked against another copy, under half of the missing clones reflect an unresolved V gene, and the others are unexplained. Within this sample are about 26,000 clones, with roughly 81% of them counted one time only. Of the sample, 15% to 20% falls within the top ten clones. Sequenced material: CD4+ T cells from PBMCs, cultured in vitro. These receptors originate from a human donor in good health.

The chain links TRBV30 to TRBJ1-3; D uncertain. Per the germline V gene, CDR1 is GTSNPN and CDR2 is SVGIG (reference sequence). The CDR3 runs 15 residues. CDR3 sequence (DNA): TGTGCTACCCTCAGTTCGGGGTTTGCTGGAAACACCATATATTTT. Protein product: CATLSSGFAGNTIYF.

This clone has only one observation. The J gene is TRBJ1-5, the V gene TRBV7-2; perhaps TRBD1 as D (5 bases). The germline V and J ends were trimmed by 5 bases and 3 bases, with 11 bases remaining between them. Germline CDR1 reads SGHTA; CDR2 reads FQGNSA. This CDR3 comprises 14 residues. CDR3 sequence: CASSPDRANQPQHF. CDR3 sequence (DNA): TGTGCCAGCAGCCCTGACAGAGCCAATCAGCCCCAGCATTTT.

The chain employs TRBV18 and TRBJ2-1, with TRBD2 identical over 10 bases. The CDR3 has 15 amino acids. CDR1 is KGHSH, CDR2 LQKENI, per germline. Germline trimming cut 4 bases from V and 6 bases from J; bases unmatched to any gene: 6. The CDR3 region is CASSRISGGSNEQFF. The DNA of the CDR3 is TGTGCCAGCTCACGGATTAGCGGGGGGAGCAATGAGCAGTTCTTC.

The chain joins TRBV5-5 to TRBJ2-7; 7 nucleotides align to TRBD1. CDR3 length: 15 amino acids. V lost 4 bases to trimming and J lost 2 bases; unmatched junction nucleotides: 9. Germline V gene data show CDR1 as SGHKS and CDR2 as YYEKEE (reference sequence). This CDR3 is CASSTTGSFAYEQYF. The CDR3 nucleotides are TGTGCCAGCAGCACGACAGGGAGCTTCGCCTACGAGCAGTACTTC.

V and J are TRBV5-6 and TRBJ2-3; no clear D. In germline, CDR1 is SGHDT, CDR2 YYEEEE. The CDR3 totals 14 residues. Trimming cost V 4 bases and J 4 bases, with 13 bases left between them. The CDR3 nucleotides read TGTGCCAGCAGCGTGGACCTAGGGTCAGATACGCAGTATTTT. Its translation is CASSVDLGSDTQYF. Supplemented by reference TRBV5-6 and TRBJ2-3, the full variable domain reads DAGVTQSPTHLIKTRGQQVTLRCSPKSGHDTVSWYQQALGQGPQFIFQYYEEEERQRGNFPDRFSGHQFPNYSSELNVNALLLGDSALYLCASSVDLGSDTQYFGPGTRLTVL.

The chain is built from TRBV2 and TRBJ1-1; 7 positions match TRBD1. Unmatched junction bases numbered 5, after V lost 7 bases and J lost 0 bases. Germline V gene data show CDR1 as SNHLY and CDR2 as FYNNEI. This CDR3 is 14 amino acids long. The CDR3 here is CASTTTGLNTEAFF. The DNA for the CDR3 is TGTGCCAGCACGACGACAGGGCTGAACACTGAAGCTTTCTTT.

CDR3 nucleotide sequence: TGTGCCAGCAGTGACGGTTGGGACAGGGGCCCTCCCAATCAGCCCCAGCATTTT. It encodes CASSDGWDRGPPNQPQHF. The rearrangement uses TRBV6-1 and TRBJ1-5, with 10 bases fitting TRBD1. The CDR3 spans 18 residues. After removal of 3 bases from V and 3 bases from J, the junction contained 11 bases not matched to a gene. In germline, CDR1 is MNHNS, CDR2 SASEGT.

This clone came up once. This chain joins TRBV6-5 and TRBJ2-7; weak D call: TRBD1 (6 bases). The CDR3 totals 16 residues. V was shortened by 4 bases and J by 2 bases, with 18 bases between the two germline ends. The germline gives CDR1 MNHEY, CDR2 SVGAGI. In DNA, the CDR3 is TGTGCCAGCAGTTCTCGAGGGCAGGGGAATACCTACGAGCAGTACTTC. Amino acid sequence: CASSSRGQGNTYEQYF.

CDR3 residues: CASSLADRTSVGHSSYEQYF. For the CDR3, the DNA is TGTGCCAGCAGCTTAGCAGACAGGACTAGCGTAGGACACAGCTCCTACGAGCAGTACTTC. This chain joins TRBV7-8 and TRBJ2-7; 9 bases line up with TRBD2. Germline V gene data show CDR1 as SGHVS and CDR2 as FQNEAQ. This CDR3 is built from 20 residues. V was clipped by 0 bases and J by 0 bases; unmatched bases: 15.

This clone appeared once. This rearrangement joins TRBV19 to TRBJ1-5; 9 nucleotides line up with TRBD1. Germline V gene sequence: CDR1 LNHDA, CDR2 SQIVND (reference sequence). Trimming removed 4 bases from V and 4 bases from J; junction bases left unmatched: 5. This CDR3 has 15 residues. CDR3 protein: CASSKVTGGNQPQHF. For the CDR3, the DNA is TGTGCCAGTAGTAAAGTGACAGGGGGGAATCAGCCCCAGCATTTT.

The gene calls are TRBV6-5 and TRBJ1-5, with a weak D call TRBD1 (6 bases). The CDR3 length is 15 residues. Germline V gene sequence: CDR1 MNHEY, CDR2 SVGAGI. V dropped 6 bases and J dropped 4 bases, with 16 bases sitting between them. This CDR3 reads CASRAQGFGNQPQHF. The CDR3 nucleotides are TGTGCCAGCAGGGCACAGGGTTTCGGAAATCAGCCCCAGCATTTT.

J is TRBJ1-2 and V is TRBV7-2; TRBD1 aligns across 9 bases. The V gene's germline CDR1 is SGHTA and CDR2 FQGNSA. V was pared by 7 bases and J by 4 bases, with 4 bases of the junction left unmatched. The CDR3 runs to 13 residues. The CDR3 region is CASNRDRAYGYTF. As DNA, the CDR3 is TGTGCCAGCAACCGGGACAGGGCCTATGGCTACACCTTC.